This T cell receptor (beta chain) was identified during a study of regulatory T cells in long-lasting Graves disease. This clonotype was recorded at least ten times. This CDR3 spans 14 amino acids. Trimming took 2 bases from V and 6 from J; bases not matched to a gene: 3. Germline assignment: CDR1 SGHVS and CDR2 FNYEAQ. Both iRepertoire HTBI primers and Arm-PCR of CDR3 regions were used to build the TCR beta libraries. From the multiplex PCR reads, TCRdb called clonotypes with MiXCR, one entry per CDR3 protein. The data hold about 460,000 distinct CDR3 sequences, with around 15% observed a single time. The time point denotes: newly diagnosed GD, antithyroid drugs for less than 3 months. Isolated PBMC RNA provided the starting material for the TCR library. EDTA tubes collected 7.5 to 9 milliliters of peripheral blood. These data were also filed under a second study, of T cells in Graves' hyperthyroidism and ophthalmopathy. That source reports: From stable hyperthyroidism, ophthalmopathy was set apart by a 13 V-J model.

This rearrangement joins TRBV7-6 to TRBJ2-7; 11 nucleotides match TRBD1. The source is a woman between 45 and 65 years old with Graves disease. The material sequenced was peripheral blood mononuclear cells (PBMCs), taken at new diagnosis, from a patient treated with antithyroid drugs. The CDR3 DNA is TGTGCCAGCAGCTTAAAAGGACAGGGGGCCGAGCAGTACTTC. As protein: CASSLKGQGAEQYF.